This T cell receptor beta chain came from a study of blood T cell repertoires in COVID-19. The overall study: Donors in the United States, Italy and Spain gave samples during acute or convalescent COVID-19.

Produced via immunoSEQ multiplex PCR; TCRdb's table is partial and in-frame only. The repertoire holds about 12,000 clones, with around 71% as singletons. The sequenced material came from peripheral blood. The source of this sequence is a man aged 55 to 70 with COVID-19, enrolled during active disease.

CDR3 coding DNA: TGTGCCAGCAGTCGAATCCAGACAGGGGGCTTTGGCAATCAGCCCCAGCATTTT. It translates to CASSRIQTGGFGNQPQHF. The rearrangement uses TRBV2 and TRBJ1-5, with 10 bases matching TRBD1. V trimming: 5 bases; J trimming: 2 bases; junction bases outside the gene matches: 12. The length of the CDR3 is 18 residues. The V gene's germline CDR1 is SNHLY and CDR2 FYNNEI.